These T cell receptor beta chains were read from a single sample in a study of shared clonotypes between healthy human individuals. Using immunoSEQ multiplex PCR, the repertoire was profiled, and TCRdb retains in-frame clones only, with some absent. The sample consists of approximately 1.1 million clones, more than 75% of them appearing once. Material: memory CD4+ T cells from PBMCs. These receptors were collected from a man aged 18-30 years in good health. Some clones in this sample may be carry-over from other donors' samples. The conserved cysteine and the conserved F or W are not part of the CDR3 here.

v_call	j_call	cdr3_aa
TRBV5-4	TRBJ1-1	ASSPKGGPGTEAF
TRBV2	TRBJ2-7	ASNPSGEGEQY
TRBV7-9	TRBJ2-1	ASSVSGGSYNEQF
TRBV4-3	TRBJ2-7	ASSQGRGGSYEQY
TRBV5-1	TRBJ1-2	ASSFSTAPNYGYT
TRBV18	TRBJ2-3	ASSPFTGIDTQY
TRBV4-1	TRBJ2-7	ASSQDEDRGREEQY
TRBV19	TRBJ2-7	ATSTLRGYEQY
TRBV5-1	TRBJ2-5	ASSLGLGSRETQY
TRBV9	TRBJ2-3	ASSVDLANTDTQY
TRBV7-7	TRBJ2-5	ASSSTVQETQY
TRBV5-1	TRBJ1-2	ASSLAGRVPNGYT
TRBV7-9	TRBJ1-4	ASSAGQGMGEKLF
TRBV6-5	TRBJ2-7	ASSYGLAGTYEQY
TRBV30	TRBJ1-1	AWSVLGEAEAF
TRBV5-1	TRBJ1-1	ASSLARDRAYEAF
TRBV7-2	TRBJ1-2	ASSLMSGESGYT
TRBV7-6	TRBJ2-1	ASSLGTSGDEQF
TRBV6-5	TRBJ2-5	ASSYFSGGRQETQY
TRBV7-2	TRBJ2-3	ASSSSGGRGTDTQY
TRBV9	TRBJ1-5	ASSVGGYSNQPQH
TRBV4-1	TRBJ2-7	ASGPANQPDEQY
TRBV28	TRBJ1-4	ASSTVDSVGKLF
TRBV4-3	TRBJ2-5	ASSQDQGRQETQY
TRBV14	TRBJ2-3	ASSPLQGPLNTQY
TRBV29-1	TRBJ2-5	SVVDIPETQY
TRBV7-3	TRBJ2-7	ASSLDRGGRYEQY
TRBV18	TRBJ2-7	ASSPDSYEQY
TRBV19	TRBJ1-5	ASSPRGGGQPQH
TRBV29-1	TRBJ2-3	SVEIGRARGTQY
TRBV18	TRBJ1-1	ASSRYRVTDTEAF
TRBV19	TRBJ1-1	ASSIVVRPNTEAF
TRBV5-1	TRBJ1-1	ASSTVGTDNTEAF
TRBV29-1	TRBJ2-5	SAEREGSETQY
TRBV5-8	TRBJ1-1	ASSHGRDRGRTEAF
TRBV10-1	TRBJ2-4	ASSEGPSRVPGDKNIQY
TRBV5-5	TRBJ2-2	ASSLAGGGTGELF
TRBV9	TRBJ2-7	ASSGGLAGINEQY
TRBV9	TRBJ2-7	ASSVASTYEQY
TRBV5-1	TRBJ1-1	ASTPRVGQGMNTEAF
TRBV14	TRBJ2-3	ASSRWGRRWSNADTQY
TRBV5-1	TRBJ2-2	ASSPRGREELF
TRBV28	TRBJ2-1	ASSLVASGAYNEQF
TRBV29-1	TRBJ1-2	SVPRDSDNYGYT
TRBV21-1	TRBJ1-2	ASRSIELGGGYT
TRBV11-2	TRBJ2-5	ASSLVGGAWGETQY
TRBV5-1	TRBJ2-6	ASSTAPTSGANVLT
TRBV29-1	TRBJ2-3	SVEKPSGDTDTQY
TRBV18	TRBJ1-5	ASSPRTDSNQPQH
TRBV15	TRBJ2-6	ATSRRTSGANVLT
TRBV29-1	TRBJ2-3	SVGGGPTDTQY
TRBV29-1	TRBJ2-3	SVGIRDTQY
TRBV11-3	TRBJ2-1	ASSLERERGRVVEQF
TRBV7-3	TRBJ1-1	ASSPAYTEAF
TRBV6-5	TRBJ1-1	ASRVQGQGTEAF